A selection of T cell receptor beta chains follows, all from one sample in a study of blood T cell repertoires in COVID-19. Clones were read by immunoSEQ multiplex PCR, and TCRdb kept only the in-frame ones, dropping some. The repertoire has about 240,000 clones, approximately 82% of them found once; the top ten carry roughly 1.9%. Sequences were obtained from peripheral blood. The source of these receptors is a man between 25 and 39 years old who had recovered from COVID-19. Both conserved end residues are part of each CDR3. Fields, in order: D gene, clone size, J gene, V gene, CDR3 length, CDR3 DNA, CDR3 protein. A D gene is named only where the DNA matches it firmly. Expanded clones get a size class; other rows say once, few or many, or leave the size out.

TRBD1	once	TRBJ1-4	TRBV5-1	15	TGCGCCAGCAGCACAGGGACAGGGTTGGATGAAAAACTGTTTTTT	CASSTGTGLDEKLFF
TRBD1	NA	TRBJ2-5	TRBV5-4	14	TGTGCCAGCAGGAAACGGGACAGACAAGAGACCCAGTACTTC	CASRKRDRQETQYF
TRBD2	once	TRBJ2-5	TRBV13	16	TGTGCCAGCAGCTCCCTCCTTTCGGGGGGGCAAGAGACCCAGTACTTC	CASSSLLSGGQETQYF
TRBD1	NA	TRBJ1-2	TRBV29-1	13	TGCAGCGTTGACTCACAGGGGTCGGGTGGCTACACCTTC	CSVDSQGSGGYTF
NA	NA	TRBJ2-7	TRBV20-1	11	TGCAGTGTACTCGACAGGAACGAGCAGTACTTC	CSVLDRNEQYF
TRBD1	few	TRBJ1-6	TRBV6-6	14	TGTGCCAGCAACTACGGACAGGGACGTTCACCCCTCCACTTT	CASNYGQGRSPLHF
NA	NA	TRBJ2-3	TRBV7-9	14	TGTGCCAGCAGCCCCCGGACTTACACAGATACGCAGTATTTT	CASSPRTYTDTQYF
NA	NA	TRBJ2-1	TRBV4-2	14	TGTGCCAGCAGCCAAGATGGCAACTACAATGAGCAGTTCTTC	CASSQDGNYNEQFF
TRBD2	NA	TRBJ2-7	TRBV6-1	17	TGTGCCAGCAGTGAACGCGCCCGGGGGGGCTTAAGAGGTGAGCAGTACTTC	CASSERARGGLRGEQYF
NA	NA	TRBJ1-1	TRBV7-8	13	TGTGCCAGCAGCACCCAACAGGGAACTGAAGCTTTCTTT	CASSTQQGTEAFF
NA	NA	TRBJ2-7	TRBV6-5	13	TGTGCCAGCAGTTACTCTAGTTACCGCGAGCAGTACTTC	CASSYSSYREQYF
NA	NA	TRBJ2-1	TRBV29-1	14	TGCAGCGTTTCCCCCGGCGTGGGGCTCAATGAGCAGTTCTTC	CSVSPGVGLNEQFF
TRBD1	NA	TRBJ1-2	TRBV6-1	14	TGTGCCAGCAGTGAAGGGCAGGGGGGAGATGGCTACACCTTC	CASSEGQGGDGYTF
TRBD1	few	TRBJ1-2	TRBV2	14	TGTGCCAGCAGTGTGGACAGGGGGAACTATGGCTACACCTTC	CASSVDRGNYGYTF
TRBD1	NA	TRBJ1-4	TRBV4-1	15	TGCGCCAGCAGCCAAGGAAGGGGGCGGGGTGAAAAACTGTTTTTT	CASSQGRGRGEKLFF
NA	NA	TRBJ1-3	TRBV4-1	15	TGCGCCAGCAGCCAAGAAGGGGCCCCTGGAAACACCATATATTTT	CASSQEGAPGNTIYF
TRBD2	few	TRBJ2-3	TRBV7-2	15	TGTGCCAGCAGCCCCCAGCGGGGATTGGCAGATACGCAGTATTTT	CASSPQRGLADTQYF
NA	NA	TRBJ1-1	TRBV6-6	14	TGTGCCAGCAGTCAGCGGGTTGTGTACACTGAAGCTTTCTTT	CASSQRVVYTEAFF
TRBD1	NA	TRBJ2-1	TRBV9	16	TGTGCCAGCAGCGGCACCGGGACAGGGGGCTTAAATGAGCAGTTCTTC	CASSGTGTGGLNEQFF
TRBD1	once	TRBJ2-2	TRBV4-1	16	TGCGCCAGCAGCCAAGATCAGGGGGCGCTTACCGGGGAGCTGTTTTTT	CASSQDQGALTGELFF
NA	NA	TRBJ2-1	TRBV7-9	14	TGTGCCAGCAACTTTGAGGAGGGCCACAATGAGCAGTTCTTC	CASNFEEGHNEQFF
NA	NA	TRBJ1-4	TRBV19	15	TGTGCCAGTAGTGACCAACAGGGACCTAATGAAAAACTGTTTTTT	CASSDQQGPNEKLFF
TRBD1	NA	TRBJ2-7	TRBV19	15	TGTGCCAGTAGTATAGATCTTGGACAGGCTGGCGAGCAGTACTTC	CASSIDLGQAGEQYF
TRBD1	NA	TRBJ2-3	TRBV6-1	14	TGTGCCAGCAGTTCGGGACAGGGAGAAGATACGCAGTATTTT	CASSSGQGEDTQYF
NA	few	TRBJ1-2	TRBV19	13	TGTGCCAGTAGAAGACAGGCCGGCTATGGCTACACCTTC	CASRRQAGYGYTF
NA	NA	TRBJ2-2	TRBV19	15	TGTGCCAGTAGGGAGGTTTTCGGTAGTGCCGGGGAGCTGTTTTTT	CASREVFGSAGELFF
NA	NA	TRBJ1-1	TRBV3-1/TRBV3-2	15	TGTGCCAGCAGCCAAGAAGGTTCAGGGAACACTGAAGCTTTCTTT	CASSQEGSGNTEAFF
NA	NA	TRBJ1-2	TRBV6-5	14	TGTGCCAGCAGTCCGTCTGGGGGGACCTATGGCTACACCTTC	CASSPSGGTYGYTF
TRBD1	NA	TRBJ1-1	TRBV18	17	TGTGCCAGCTCACCTAGGGACAGGGGGCGAGATGGCACTGAAGCTTTCTTT	CASSPRDRGRDGTEAFF
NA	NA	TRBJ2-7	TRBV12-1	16	TGTGCCAGCAGCTTGGAGGATTGCATCGGGTTCTACGAGCAGTACTTC	CASSLEDCIGFYEQYF
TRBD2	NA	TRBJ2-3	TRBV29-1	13	TGCAGCGTAGGACTAGCGGGGTCGGATACGCAGTATTTT	CSVGLAGSDTQYF
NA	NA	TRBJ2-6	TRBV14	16	TGTGCCAGCAGCCAAGCACAGGGATCTGGGGCCAACGTCCTGACTTTC	CASSQAQGSGANVLTF